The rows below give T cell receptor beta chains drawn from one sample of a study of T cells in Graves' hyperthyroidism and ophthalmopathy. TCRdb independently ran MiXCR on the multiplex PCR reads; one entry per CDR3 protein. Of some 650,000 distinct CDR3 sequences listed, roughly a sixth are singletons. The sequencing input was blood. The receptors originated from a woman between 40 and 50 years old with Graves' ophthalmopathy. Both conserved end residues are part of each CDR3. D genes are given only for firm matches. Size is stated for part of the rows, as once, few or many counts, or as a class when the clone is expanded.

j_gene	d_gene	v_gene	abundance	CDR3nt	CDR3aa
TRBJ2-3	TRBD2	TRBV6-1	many	TGTGCCAGCAGTGAACTAGCGGGTAGCACAGATACGCAGTATTTT	CASSELAGSTDTQYF
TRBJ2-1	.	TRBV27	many	TGTGCCAGCAGTTACGCCGGGAGCTCCTACAATGAGCAGTTCTTC	CASSYAGSSYNEQFF
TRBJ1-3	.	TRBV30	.	TGTGCCTGGAGAAGCCGGGACAACCTCTCTGGAAACACCATATATTTT	CAWRSRDNLSGNTIYF
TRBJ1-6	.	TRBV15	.	TGTGCCACCAGCAGAGATCCGGGAAATTCACCCCTCCACTTT	CATSRDPGNSPLHF
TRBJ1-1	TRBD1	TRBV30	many	TGTGCCTGGAGGAGGGACAGGGTGGCCCGAGGAGGCACTGAAGCTTTCTTT	CAWRRDRVARGGTEAFF
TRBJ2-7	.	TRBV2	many	TGTGCCAGCAGGCTAGACGCATCGTCCTACGAGCAGTACTTC	CASRLDASSYEQYF
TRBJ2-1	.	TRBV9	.	TGTGCCAGCAGCGTAAAACCTCTTGGGGGGTACGATGAGCAGTTCTTC	CASSVKPLGGYDEQFF
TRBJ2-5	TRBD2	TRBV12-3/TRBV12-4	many	TGTGCCAGCAGTGTAGCGGGAGCGGAGACCCAGTACTTC	CASSVAGAETQYF
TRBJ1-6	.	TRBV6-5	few	TGTGCCAGCAGTTACTCGGCAGCCTATAATTCACCCCTCCACTTT	CASSYSAAYNSPLHF
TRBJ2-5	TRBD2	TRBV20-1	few	TGCAGTTATACGGCGGGAGCACTACAAGAGACCCAGTACTTC	CSYTAGALQETQYF
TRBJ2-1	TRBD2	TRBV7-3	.	TGTGCCAGCAGCTTAACGGGGGGGGATTACAATGAGCAGTTCTTC	CASSLTGGDYNEQFF
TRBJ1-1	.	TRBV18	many	TGTGCCAGCTCACCCTCCTCGGGGGCGTCGCCTCAAGCTTTCTTT	CASSPSSGASPQAFF
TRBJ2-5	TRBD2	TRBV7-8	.	TGTGCCAGCAGCTTCCTAGGGACTAGCGGGGGGGCAGCAGAGACCCAGTACTTC	CASSFLGTSGGAAETQYF
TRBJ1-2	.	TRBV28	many	TGTGCCAGCATCTCCATCGGGGGTAGAGGGCACTTTGGCTACACCTTC	CASISIGGRGHFGYTF
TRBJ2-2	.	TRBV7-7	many	TGTGCTAGCAGCAGTGGACTATTCACCGGGGAGCTGTTTTTT	CASSSGLFTGELFF
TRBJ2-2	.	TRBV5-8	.	TGTGCCAGCGAAGGGGGAACCGGGGAGCTGTTTTTT	CASEGGTGELFF
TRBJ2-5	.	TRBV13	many	TGTGCCAGCAGCTTTTCAGGGCCGCTAGAGACCCAGTACTTC	CASSFSGPLETQYF
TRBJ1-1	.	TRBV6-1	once	TGTGCCAGCAGTGATGGCGGGAGGGGCACTGAAGCTTTCTTT	CASSDGGRGTEAFF
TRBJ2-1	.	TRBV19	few	TGTGCCAGTAGCGTGGAAGGGCCATGGGAGGCTCTGTTCTTC	CASSVEGPWEALFF
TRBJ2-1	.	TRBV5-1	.	TGCGCCAGCAGCCCCGGGACAAAGAATGAGCAGTTCTTC	CASSPGTKNEQFF
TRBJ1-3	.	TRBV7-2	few	TGTGCCAGCAGCTTATTTTTCGGGGCCAACTCTGGAAACACCATATATTTT	CASSLFFGANSGNTIYF
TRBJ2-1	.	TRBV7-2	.	TGTGCCAGCAGCCCCATAGGGGGGAGGAGTTGGAAGTTCTTC	CASSPIGGRSWKFF
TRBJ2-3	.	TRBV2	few	TGTGCCAGCAGTGAAAATGTCTTGGTCAGCACAGATACGCAGTATTTT	CASSENVLVSTDTQYF
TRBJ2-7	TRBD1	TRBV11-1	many	TGTGCCAGCAGCTTAGGACACCGGGACAGGGACTCAGGCGAGCAGTACTTC	CASSLGHRDRDSGEQYF
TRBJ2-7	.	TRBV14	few	TGTGCCAGCAGCCTATCAGTGGAGGGTCGGTTTCTCTACGAGCAGTACTTC	CASSLSVEGRFLYEQYF
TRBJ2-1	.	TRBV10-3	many	TGTGCCATCGCTCGGTCTCAGGGGGAGCAGTTCTTC	CAIARSQGEQFF
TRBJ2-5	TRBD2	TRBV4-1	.	TGCGCCAGCAGCCAGAAAGCGGGAGTAGAGACCCAGTACTTC	CASSQKAGVETQYF
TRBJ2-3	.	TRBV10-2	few	TGCGCCAGCAGTGAGTCGGTACCAGCAGATACGCAGTATTTT	CASSESVPADTQYF
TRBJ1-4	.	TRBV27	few	TGTGCCAAAACGTTGCCAAGGGGAATTGAAAAACTGTTTTTT	CAKTLPRGIEKLFF
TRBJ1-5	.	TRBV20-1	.	TGCAGTGCTAGGGGGGCCGATGGCAATCAGCCCCAGCATTTT	CSARGADGNQPQHF
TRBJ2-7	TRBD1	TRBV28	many	TGTGCCAGCAGTTTCTATGGACAGGGAAACCACGAGCAGTACTTC	CASSFYGQGNHEQYF
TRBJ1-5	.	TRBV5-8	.	TGTGCCAGCAGCTTGAAAGGGTCCGGGCAGCCCCAGCATTTT	CASSLKGSGQPQHF
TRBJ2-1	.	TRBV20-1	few	TGCAGTGCTAGAGATCTGGAGGGATTCTACAATGAGCAGTTCTTC	CSARDLEGFYNEQFF
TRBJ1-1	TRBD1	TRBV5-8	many	TGTGCCAGCAGCCCGGCCTACGGACAGGGTGGCACTGAAGCTTTCTTT	CASSPAYGQGGTEAFF
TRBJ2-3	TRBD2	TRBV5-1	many	TGCGCCAGCTACAGCGGGGCTAGCACAGATACGCAGTATTTT	CASYSGASTDTQYF
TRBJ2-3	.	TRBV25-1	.	TGTGCCAGCAGTCTGGGGCTCGGGGGCCCAGATACGCAGTATTTT	CASSLGLGGPDTQYF
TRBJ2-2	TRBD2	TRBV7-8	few	TGTGCCAGCAGCGTTACGCGGGGGGTGAACACCGGGGAGCTGTTTTTT	CASSVTRGVNTGELFF
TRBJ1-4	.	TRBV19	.	TGTGCCAGTGAAACCAGGTGGGGGACATCTAATGAAAAACTGTTTTTT	CASETRWGTSNEKLFF
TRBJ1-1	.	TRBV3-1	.	TGTGCCAGCAGCCAAGACCCTCAGGGGATTGGCACTGAAGCTTTCTTT	CASSQDPQGIGTEAFF
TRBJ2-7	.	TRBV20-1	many	TGCAGTGCTAGTGGCCAGGCCACCTACGAGCAGTACTTC	CSASGQATYEQYF
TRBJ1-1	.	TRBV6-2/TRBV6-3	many	TGTGCCAGCAGGAGGACAGCGAGCACTGAAGCTTTCTTT	CASRRTASTEAFF
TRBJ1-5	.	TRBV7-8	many	TGTGCCAGCAGCTTAGCTAGGTGGGATCAGCCCCAGCATTTT	CASSLARWDQPQHF
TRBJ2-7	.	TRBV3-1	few	TGTGCCGTATCGAGAGGGGGACTGGTTGGGGAGCAGTACTTC	CAVSRGGLVGEQYF
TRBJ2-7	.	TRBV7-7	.	TGTGCTAGCAGCCCCGCCCCGAGACAGAGTTACTACGAGCAGTACTTC	CASSPAPRQSYYEQYF
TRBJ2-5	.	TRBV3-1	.	TGTGCCAGCAGCTCCCGGGACACCCTTAGAATTATCCAAGAGACCCAGTACTTC	CASSSRDTLRIIQETQYF
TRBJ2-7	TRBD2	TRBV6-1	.	TGTGCCAGCAGACCCCCTAGCGGGAGGGTCTCCGACGAGCAGTACTTC	CASRPPSGRVSDEQYF
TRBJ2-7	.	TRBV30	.	TGTGCCTGGAGTCGGGGTGGGGGCCCAGGCTCCTACGAGCAGTACTTC	CAWSRGGGPGSYEQYF
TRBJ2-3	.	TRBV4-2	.	TGTGCCAGCAGCCAAGGAGGAGTAGCCTCTACAGATACGCAGTATTTT	CASSQGGVASTDTQYF
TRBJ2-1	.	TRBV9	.	TGTGCCAGCAGCCTCGATGGGTTTAGCAATGAGCAGTTCTTC	CASSLDGFSNEQFF
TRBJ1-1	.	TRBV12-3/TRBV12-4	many	TGTGCCAGCAGTTCCCCGCCGGGACCCTCGGGGGCTTTCTTT	CASSSPPGPSGAFF
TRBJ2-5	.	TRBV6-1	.	TGTGCCAGCACCGACAGCCCACTTCAAGAGACCCAGTACTTC	CASTDSPLQETQYF
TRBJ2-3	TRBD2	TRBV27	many	TGTGCCAGCACCGGATGGGCTAGCGGGAGTGCAGATACGCAGTATTTT	CASTGWASGSADTQYF
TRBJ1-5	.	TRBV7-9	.	TGTGCCAGCAGACCCCTCGGCAGGGGAAAACAGCCCCAGCATTTT	CASRPLGRGKQPQHF